These 15 T cell receptor beta chains originate from one sample sequenced in a study of blood T cells in healthy people across ages. The use of a sample-barcoded 5' primer and a J-beta primer mix characterized a second PCR of about 6 to 12 cycles. Via MiXCR, TCRdb re-called the 5' RACE reads, giving one row per CDR3 protein. The profile shows over 1,300,000 distinct CDR3 sequences, 55% to 75% of them singletons. Input material: blood. These receptors were collected from a man younger than 35 in good health.

The J gene is TRBJ1-2, the V gene TRBV7-9; 7 bases are shared with TRBD1. CDR3 length: 15 residues. Germline values: CDR1 SEHNR, CDR2 FQNEAQ (reference sequence). V gave up 3 bases and J gave up 4 bases; unmatched junction bases: 8. CDR3 residues: CASSLGSRDSYGYTF. In DNA form, the CDR3 reads TGTGCCAGCAGCTTGGGTAGTAGGGACAGCTATGGCTACACCTTC.

The chain employs TRBV29-1 and TRBJ1-2, with a weak D call TRBD1 (5 bases). CDR1 and CDR2 from the germline V gene are SQVTM and ANQGSEA. V was clipped by 3 bases and J by 0 bases, with 17 bases between them. This CDR3 is 16 amino acids long. This CDR3 is CSVDWPGPKSNYGYTF. CDR3 sequence (DNA): TGCAGCGTTGACTGGCCGGGACCTAAGTCTAACTATGGCTACACCTTC.

The V gene is TRBV4-1, the J gene TRBJ2-2, with D unresolved. The germline gives CDR1 MGHRA, CDR2 YSYEKL. Trimming left V 3 bases short and J 5 bases short, with 10 bases between. This CDR3 has 14 amino acids. CDR3 in amino acids: CASSHLSATGELFF. The CDR3 DNA reads as TGCGCCAGCAGCCATCTGAGCGCGACCGGGGAGCTGTTTTTT.

V gene TRBV5-4 combines with J gene TRBJ2-1; 10 bases map to TRBD2. Germline CDR1 SGHNT, CDR2 YYREEE (reference sequence). The J segment lost 7 bases and the V segment lost 2 bases, leaving 3 bases of the junction unmatched. This CDR3 comprises 14 residues. The CDR3 coding sequence is TGTGCCAGCAGCTTCAAGACTAGCGGGAATGAGCAGTTCTTC. Translation: CASSFKTSGNEQFF. Based on the CDR3 plus reference TRBV5-4 and TRBJ2-1, the full variable domain is ETGVTQSPTHLIKTRGQQVTLRCSSQSGHNTVSWYQQALGQGPQFIFQYYREEENGRGNFPPRFSGLQFPNYSSELNVNALELDDSALYLCASSFKTSGNEQFFGPGTRLTVL.

The table lists this clonotype with a few counts. CDR3 in amino acids: CAISAGTSGRQGQETQYF. In nucleotides, the CDR3 is TGTGCCATCAGTGCAGGCACTAGCGGGAGACAGGGGCAAGAGACCCAGTACTTC. The chain employs TRBV10-3 and TRBJ2-5; 11 bases align to TRBD2. The J segment lost 2 bases and the V segment lost 4 bases, leaving 12 bases of the junction unmatched. The germline V gene has CDR1 ENHRY and CDR2 SYGVKD. The CDR3 is 18 residues long.

The chain is built from TRBV18 and TRBJ2-3; unclear D gene. The germline V and J ends were trimmed by 5 bases and 5 bases, with 8 bases remaining between them. This CDR3 spans 12 amino acids. CDR1 KGHSH and CDR2 LQKENI come from the germline V gene. The CDR3 region is CASSDLGDTQYF. The CDR3 DNA is TGTGCCAGCTCAGACCTCGGAGATACGCAGTATTTT.

This clonotype occurred a few times. The CDR3 is CASRLDPLQTGEKLFF. DNA of the CDR3: TGCGCCAGCAGGCTGGACCCTTTACAGACAGGAGAAAAACTGTTTTTT. The genes are TRBV5-1 and TRBJ1-4, with D perhaps matching TRBD1 (6 bases). Germline V gene sequence: CDR1 SGHRS, CDR2 YFSETQ. V was trimmed by 5 bases and J by 8 bases, leaving 22 bases between them. The CDR3 is 16 residues long.

The count of this clonotype is one. The chain carries TRBV6-5 and TRBJ2-1; possibly TRBD1 for D (5 bases). V was cut by 6 bases and J by 8 bases, with 11 bases left in between. Germline values: CDR1 MNHEY, CDR2 SVGAGI. The CDR3 is made up of 12 amino acids. In nucleotides, the CDR3 is TGTGCCAGCAGGGCCGTGGGGCATGAGCAGTTCTTC. This codes for CASRAVGHEQFF.

The chain couples TRBV29-1 to TRBJ2-7; weak D call: TRBD2 (6 bases). CDR3 length: 14 residues. CDR1 and CDR2 from the germline V gene are SQVTM and ANQGSEA. V lost 0 bases and J lost 7, with 16 bases in between. CDR3 nucleotide sequence: TGCAGCGTTGAAGAGCACGGGGGTTACAATGAGCAGTACTTC. Translating gives CSVEEHGGYNEQYF.

J is TRBJ2-5 and V is TRBV5-1; tentative D call: TRBD2 (6 bases). This CDR3 region has 16 residues. Per germline, CDR1 SGHRS and CDR2 YFSETQ. The V and J ends lost 0 bases and 5 bases respectively, with 17 bases between them. CDR3 in DNA: TGCGCCAGCAGCTTGGTGGGTCTCCGCGGGACGGAGACCCAGTACTTC. This codes for CASSLVGLRGTETQYF.

This clonotype has just one count. The chain is built from TRBV20-1 and TRBJ1-2; D ambiguous. CDR3 length: 14 residues. In germline, CDR1 is DFQATT, CDR2 SNEGSKA (reference sequence). The V gene lost 0 bases and the J gene lost 0 bases, with 8 bases spanning the gap. The DNA for the CDR3 is TGCAGTGCTAGAGAAAACAGCGCTAACTATGGCTACACCTTC. Its protein product is CSARENSANYGYTF.

This clonotype was seen only a few times. This rearrangement joins TRBV20-1 to TRBJ2-1; the D is unclear. This CDR3 spans 11 amino acids. Germline V CDR1 and CDR2: DFQATT, SNEGSKA (reference sequence). V lost 7 bases, J lost 6 bases, and 10 bases lay in between. CDR3 in DNA: TGCAGTGGTGCCCTTTTCAATGAGCAGTTCTTC. It is translated as CSGALFNEQFF.

V is TRBV20-1 and J is TRBJ2-3; D is unclear. The CDR3 sequence is 14 residues long. Germline V gene data show CDR1 as DFQATT and CDR2 as SNEGSKA (reference sequence). Deletions cut 1 base from V and 4 bases from J, with 12 bases between. As DNA, the CDR3 is TGCAGTGCTAGAGCCCCCACCGGATCAGATACGCAGTATTTT. Residues: CSARAPTGSDTQYF.

The rearrangement joins TRBV29-1 to TRBJ2-7, with 9 bases lining up with TRBD1. The CDR3 covers 13 residues. Losses at the gene ends were 6 bases for V and 3 bases for J; bases not matched to a gene: 6. Germline V gene data show CDR1 as SQVTM and CDR2 as ANQGSEA. The CDR3 is CSVLGTGNYEQYF. The CDR3 DNA is TGCAGCGTCCTCGGGACAGGGAACTACGAGCAGTACTTC.

The chain is built from TRBV27 and TRBJ2-3, with 10 bases matching TRBD2. Germline loops: CDR1 MNHEY, CDR2 SMNVEV (reference sequence). V lost 3 bases to trimming and J lost 5 bases; unmatched junction nucleotides: 14. The CDR3 contains 18 residues. The CDR3 reads CASSFSSGAGGGKDTQYF. The CDR3 bases are TGTGCCAGCAGTTTTAGTTCGGGAGCGGGAGGGGGTAAAGATACGCAGTATTTT.